This is a list of T cell receptor beta chains from one sample in a study of graft-versus-host responses after intestinal transplantation. The antigens these receptors bind are not known. Sequencing used immunoSEQ multiplex PCR; TCRdb keeps in-frame clones, though not all of them. The sample holds over 120,000 clones, around 90% seen once. Sequenced here: unstimulated CD4+ T cells sorted from spleen or lymph node cells, sampled before intestinal transplant. These receptors were collected from a human donor who received an intestinal transplant. Both conserved end residues are part of each CDR3. Each record gives: V gene, clone size, D gene, J gene, CDR3 protein, CDR3 DNA. D genes are given only for firm matches. Some rows mark clone size as missing; the rest say once, few, many or name a class of expanded clone.

V gene: TRBV19; clone size: once; D gene: NA; J gene: TRBJ1-3; CDR3 protein: CASSIYTLREAASGNTIYF; CDR3 DNA: TGTGCCAGTAGTATATATACCCTACGGGAGGCCGCCTCTGGAAACACCATATATTTT
V gene: TRBV7-9; clone size: NA; D gene: NA; J gene: TRBJ1-1; CDR3 protein: CASSLNGQPPNTEAFF; CDR3 DNA: TGTGCCAGCAGCTTAAATGGACAGCCACCGAACACTGAAGCTTTCTTT
V gene: TRBV28; clone size: NA; D gene: NA; J gene: TRBJ2-7; CDR3 protein: CASSLAGTYEQYF; CDR3 DNA: TGTGCCAGCAGTTTAGCGGGCACCTACGAGCAGTACTTC
V gene: TRBV6-6; clone size: NA; D gene: NA; J gene: TRBJ2-7; CDR3 protein: CASRNTGLEQYF; CDR3 DNA: TGTGCCAGCAGAAACACAGGGCTCGAGCAGTACTTC
V gene: TRBV7-2; clone size: NA; D gene: TRBD1; J gene: TRBJ1-1; CDR3 protein: CASSLTPTGASPNTEAFF; CDR3 DNA: TGTGCCAGCAGCTTAACCCCAACAGGGGCAAGCCCGAACACTGAAGCTTTCTTT
V gene: TRBV7-8; clone size: NA; D gene: TRBD1; J gene: TRBJ2-7; CDR3 protein: CASTLGAGGSGEQYF; CDR3 DNA: TGTGCCAGCACGTTGGGGGCAGGGGGCTCGGGAGAGCAGTACTTC
V gene: TRBV28; clone size: NA; D gene: TRBD1; J gene: TRBJ1-1; CDR3 protein: CASSSPGQGPGGEAFF; CDR3 DNA: TGTGCCAGCAGTTCCCCGGGACAGGGGCCAGGGGGTGAAGCTTTCTTT
V gene: TRBV19; clone size: NA; D gene: NA; J gene: TRBJ1-2; CDR3 protein: CASRTVGDYGYTF; CDR3 DNA: TGTGCCAGTAGGACAGTGGGGGACTATGGCTACACCTTC
V gene: TRBV10-3; clone size: NA; D gene: TRBD2; J gene: TRBJ2-1; CDR3 protein: CAVTIISSGRNEQFF; CDR3 DNA: TGTGCCGTCACAATTATTTCTAGCGGGCGCAATGAGCAGTTCTTC
V gene: TRBV7-9; clone size: NA; D gene: NA; J gene: TRBJ2-5; CDR3 protein: CASSLGSEETQYF; CDR3 DNA: TGTGCCAGCAGCCTTGGGAGTGAAGAGACCCAGTACTTC
V gene: TRBV5-4; clone size: NA; D gene: NA; J gene: TRBJ1-1; CDR3 protein: CASSPPSGMNTEAFF; CDR3 DNA: TGTGCCAGCAGCCCCCCATCAGGAATGAACACTGAAGCTTTCTTT
V gene: TRBV5-1; clone size: NA; D gene: NA; J gene: TRBJ1-2; CDR3 protein: CASSPGGAGYGYTF; CDR3 DNA: TGCGCCAGCAGTCCCGGGGGGGCTGGGTATGGCTACACCTTC
V gene: TRBV27; clone size: NA; D gene: NA; J gene: TRBJ2-2; CDR3 protein: CASTPVPGFNTGELFF; CDR3 DNA: TGTGCCAGCACACCCGTCCCTGGGTTTAACACCGGGGAGCTGTTTTTT
V gene: TRBV7-8; clone size: NA; D gene: TRBD2; J gene: TRBJ2-1; CDR3 protein: CASRLAGIAGLEQFF; CDR3 DNA: TGTGCCAGCAGGCTCGCGGGGATAGCGGGCCTTGAGCAGTTCTTC
V gene: TRBV6-6; clone size: NA; D gene: TRBD1; J gene: TRBJ1-5; CDR3 protein: CASSYSPGQGAQPQHF; CDR3 DNA: TGTGCCAGCAGTTACTCACCGGGACAGGGGGCTCAGCCCCAGCATTTT
V gene: TRBV6-1; clone size: NA; D gene: NA; J gene: TRBJ2-5; CDR3 protein: CASTGLAGGETQYF; CDR3 DNA: TGTGCCAGCACCGGCTTGGCAGGAGGGGAGACCCAGTACTTC
V gene: TRBV19; clone size: NA; D gene: NA; J gene: TRBJ2-5; CDR3 protein: CASSRTPGETQYF; CDR3 DNA: TGTGCCAGTAGCCGGACCCCCGGGGAGACCCAGTACTTC